Following are 31 T cell receptor beta chains from one sample sequenced in a study of cytomegalovirus exposure and HLA in healthy donors. PCR involved 60 Vbeta and 13 Jbeta primers. TCRdb's copy holds only in-frame clones and misses some; the assay was immunoSEQ multiplex PCR. Of about 92,000 clones listed, 80% to 90% are singletons. Sequenced material: PBMCs. The receptor set was obtained from a woman between 18 and 29 years old in good health and CMV-seropositive.

The rearrangement uses TRBV5-1 and TRBJ2-1; 11 nucleotides match TRBD2. The ends lost 4 bases at V and 3 bases at J; junction bases unmatched: 3. The CDR3 contains 15 residues. Germline V CDR1 and CDR2: SGHRS, YFSETQ. The CDR3 nucleotides are TGCGCCAGCAGCGGGGGACTAGCGGACTACAATGAGCAGTTCTTC. This encodes CASSGGLADYNEQFF.

The CDR3 is CASSLPGGWNTEAFF. The CDR3 region has the DNA TGTGCCAGCAGCTTACCCGGGGGGTGGAACACTGAAGCTTTCTTT. The chain recombines TRBV5-8 with TRBJ1-1; D is perhaps TRBD1 (5 bases). Trimming shortened V by 2 bases and J by 1 base, and 12 bases separated the two germline ends. Germline V gene data show CDR1 as SGHTS and CDR2 as YDEGEE. The CDR3 is 15 amino acids.

The genes are TRBV28 and TRBJ2-7; 7 positions agree with TRBD1. The CDR3 totals 12 residues. The junction had 7 bases not matched to a gene; V was cut back by 6 bases and J by 8 bases. From germline, CDR1 is MDHEN and CDR2 SYDVKM. CDR3 nucleotide sequence: TGTGCCAGCAGGGAATACAGGGGACAGCAGTACTTC. Amino acids: CASREYRGQQYF.

This rearrangement joins TRBV29-1 to TRBJ2-1; a possible D gene is TRBD1 (5 bases). Germline CDR1 SQVTM, CDR2 ANQGSEA. V was clipped by 3 bases and J by 6 bases, with 12 bases between them. The CDR3 contains 13 residues. In nucleotides, the CDR3 is TGCAGCGTTGATTTTTGGGGCGGCAATGAGCAGTTCTTC. Its protein product is CSVDFWGGNEQFF.

The V gene is TRBV4-1, the J gene TRBJ2-2; D might be TRBD2 (6 bases). V was cut by 0 bases and J by 7 bases, with 12 bases left in between. CDR3 length: 15 residues. Germline V gene data show CDR1 as MGHRA and CDR2 as YSYEKL. CDR3 nucleotides: TGCGCCAGCAGCCAAGAGGCGGGGCCAGGCGGGGAGCTGTTTTTT. This translates into CASSQEAGPGGELFF.

J is TRBJ1-2 and V is TRBV19, with D hard to call. This CDR3 contains 14 residues. V lost 7 bases and J 1 base, leaving 13 bases between the germline ends. Germline CDR1 and CDR2: LNHDA and SQIVND (reference sequence). DNA of the CDR3: TGTGCCAGTAACCCCCCACAGAGTAACTATGGCTACACCTTC. Its translation: CASNPPQSNYGYTF.

A note on this clone: At one end the junction does not follow the germline gene, possibly because of a read error. The V and J genes are TRBV6-1 and TRBJ2-5, with D perhaps TRBD2 (6 bases). The CDR3 length is 15 residues. Germline values: CDR1 MNHNS, CDR2 SASEGT. The CDR3 bases are TGTGCCAGCAGCCGACTAGTAACTTCGCGAGAGGCCCAGTACTTC. It specifies CASSRLVTSREAQYF.

The gene calls are TRBV19 and TRBJ2-3, with TRBD2 matching 13 bases. The CDR3 is made up of 15 amino acids. V lost 5 bases and J lost 8; bases outside the gene matches: 7. Per the germline V gene, CDR1 is LNHDA and CDR2 is SQIVND (reference sequence). CDR3 protein: CASSLLAGGLGTQYF. CDR3 bases: TGTGCCAGTAGTCTACTAGCGGGGGGGCTTGGTACGCAGTATTTT.

The rearrangement joins TRBV13 to TRBJ2-1, with 9 bases identical to TRBD1. In germline, CDR1 is PRHDT, CDR2 FYEKMQ (reference sequence). The CDR3 has 15 residues. V lost 5 bases to trimming and J lost 6 bases; unmatched junction nucleotides: 8. The CDR3 here is CASSPRGTGINEQFF. The CDR3 nucleotides are TGTGCCAGCAGCCCCAGGGGGACAGGGATCAATGAGCAGTTCTTC.

The V and J genes are TRBV7-2 and TRBJ2-5; a weak D match, TRBD1 (6 bases). The CDR3 is 15 amino acids. Trimming took off 5 bases at V and 4 bases at J, with 17 bases between the two ends. CDR1 SGHTA and CDR2 FQGNSA come from the germline V gene. The CDR3 is CASSTQRTGSETQYF. The CDR3 region has the DNA TGTGCCAGCAGCACCCAACGAACAGGGTCAGAGACCCAGTACTTC. Based on the CDR3 plus reference TRBV7-2 and TRBJ2-5, the full variable domain is GAGVSQSPSNKVTEKGKDVELRCDPISGHTALYWYRQSLGQGLEFLIYFQGNSAPDKSGLPSDRFSAERTGGSVSTLTIQRTQQEDSAVYLCASSTQRTGSETQYFGPGTRLLVL.

This chain connects TRBV27 to TRBJ2-7, with D possibly TRBD1 on 5 matching bases. Germline values: CDR1 MNHEY, CDR2 SMNVEV (reference sequence). There are 15 residues in the CDR3. Trimming cost V 2 bases and J 0 bases, with 11 bases left between them. CDR3: CASSLGTGSSYEQYF. CDR3 sequence (DNA): TGTGCCAGCAGTTTAGGAACAGGATCCTCCTACGAGCAGTACTTC.

Only a few counts were recorded for this clone. This chain connects TRBV30 to TRBJ2-7; TRBD1 is a possible D gene (6 bases). V was pared by 1 base and J by 1 base, with 11 bases between. CDR3 length: 14 amino acids. The germline gives CDR1 GTSNPN, CDR2 SVGIG (reference sequence). The CDR3 coding sequence is TGTGCCTGGAGTGCAGGGGTCGGTTCCTACGAGCAGTACTTC. It yields the protein CAWSAGVGSYEQYF.

A single count supports this clone. The chain joins TRBV6-1 to TRBJ2-7; D not resolved. Trimming removed 1 base at V and 4 bases at J, with 8 bases between. The CDR3 totals 13 residues. Germline loops: CDR1 MNHNS, CDR2 SASEGT. The CDR3 spells CASSEDILYEQYF. In nucleotides, the CDR3 is TGTGCCAGCAGTGAAGACATCTTGTACGAGCAGTACTTC.

V gene TRBV9 combines with J gene TRBJ1-2, with no clear D. Germline V gene data show CDR1 as SGDLS and CDR2 as YYNGEE. Trimming took off 1 base at V and 6 bases at J, with 22 bases between the two ends. CDR3 length: 17 residues. The CDR3 reads CASSVNIGETRPHGYTF. Here the CDR3 DNA reads TGTGCCAGCAGCGTAAATATCGGGGAGACCCGACCCCATGGCTACACCTTC.

Note on this clone: The same CDR3 is also encoded by other DNA sequences in this sample. J is TRBJ2-3 and V is TRBV2, with 9 bases matching TRBD1. After removal of 9 bases from V and 0 bases from J, the junction contained 7 bases not matched to a gene. Germline loops: CDR1 SNHLY, CDR2 FYNNEI. The CDR3 covers 15 residues. The CDR3 sequence: CASRKQGASTDTQYF. The CDR3 DNA reads TGTGCCAGTCGAAAACAGGGGGCAAGCACAGATACGCAGTATTTT. Full variable domain (outside the CDR3, taken from reference TRBV2 and TRBJ2-3): EPEVTQTPSHQVTQMGQEVILRCVPISNHLYFYWYRQILGQKVEFLVSFYNNEISEKSEIFDDQFSVERPDGSNFTLKIRSTKLEDSAMYFCASRKQGASTDTQYFGPGTRLTVL.

V usage is TRBV2 and J usage is TRBJ1-4; no definite D call. Trimming removed 3 bases at V and 5 bases at J, with 13 bases between. The germline gives CDR1 SNHLY, CDR2 FYNNEI. The CDR3 length is 15 residues. This CDR3 is CASSDRLGENEKLFF. CDR3 nucleotides: TGTGCCAGCAGTGACCGTTTGGGCGAGAATGAAAAACTGTTTTTT. Full variable domain (remainder filled in from reference TRBV2 and TRBJ1-4): EPEVTQTPSHQVTQMGQEVILRCVPISNHLYFYWYRQILGQKVEFLVSFYNNEISEKSEIFDDQFSVERPDGSNFTLKIRSTKLEDSAMYFCASSDRLGENEKLFFGSGTQLSVL.

V usage is TRBV5-1 and J usage is TRBJ2-5; weak D call: TRBD2 (6 bases). Germline CDR1 is SGHRS and CDR2 is YFSETQ. V was trimmed by 7 bases and J by 5 bases, leaving 9 bases between them. The CDR3 runs 11 residues. CDR3 in amino acids: CASRRGETQYF. DNA of the CDR3: TGCGCCAGCCGCCGGGGGGAGACCCAGTACTTC.

CDR3 region: CASSQSILAGGENYGYTF. The CDR3 bases are TGCGCCAGCAGTCAATCGATCTTGGCAGGGGGCGAAAACTATGGCTACACCTTC. The chain links TRBV23-1 to TRBJ1-2, with 8 bases aligning to TRBD1. TRBV23-1 is identified as an open reading frame with a role that is uncertain. This CDR3 comprises 18 residues. Trimming took 0 bases from V and 2 from J; bases not matched to a gene: 11.

This CDR3 reads CASKFRDREYNEQFF. The CDR3 DNA reads TGTGCCAGTAAGTTTCGCGACAGGGAATACAATGAGCAGTTCTTC. The J gene is TRBJ2-1, the V gene TRBV19; 7 bases are shared with TRBD1. From germline, CDR1 is LNHDA and CDR2 SQIVND (reference sequence). CDR3 length equals 15 residues. The ends lost 7 bases at V and 4 bases at J; junction bases unmatched: 10.

The rearrangement joins TRBV6-5 to TRBJ2-5, with 13 bases matching TRBD2. CDR3 size: 15 residues. The germline V gene has CDR1 MNHEY and CDR2 SVGAGI. V dropped 6 bases and J dropped 1; count of bases not matched to a gene: 2. The CDR3 loop reads CASSRLAGGQETQYF. The CDR3 nucleotides read TGTGCCAGCAGCAGACTAGCGGGGGGCCAAGAGACCCAGTACTTC.

This chain links TRBV9 with TRBJ1-2; 7 bases line up with TRBD1. After removal of 2 bases from V and 3 bases from J, the junction contained 13 bases not matched to a gene. The CDR3 has 17 amino acids. Germline loops: CDR1 SGDLS, CDR2 YYNGEE. The CDR3 loop reads CASSVGQDGQLYYGYTF. In DNA form, the CDR3 reads TGTGCCAGCAGCGTCGGACAGGACGGTCAACTTTACTATGGCTACACCTTC.

The CDR3 coding sequence is TGTGCCAGCGCCGCTGGACAGGAGAATTCACCCCTCCACTTT. Protein sequence: CASAAGQENSPLHF. The rearrangement joins TRBV19 to TRBJ1-6; TRBD1 aligns across 7 bases. Per germline, CDR1 LNHDA and CDR2 SQIVND (reference sequence). With V trimmed by 9 bases and J by 7 bases, 9 bases remained unmatched. This CDR3 comprises 14 residues. Combining the CDR3 with reference TRBV19 and TRBJ1-6 gives the whole variable domain DGGITQSPKYLFRKEGQNVTLSCEQNLNHDAMYWYRQDPGQGLRLIYYSQIVNDFQKGDIAEGYSVSREKKESFPLTVTSAQKNPTAFYLCASAAGQENSPLHFGNGTRLTVT.

The V and J genes are TRBV7-9 and TRBJ1-1, with no clear D. The CDR3 spans 14 residues. V was clipped by 1 base and J by 8 bases, with 14 bases between them. In germline, CDR1 is SEHNR, CDR2 FQNEAQ (reference sequence). CDR3 amino acids: CASSLGEWADEAFF. The CDR3 bases are TGTGCCAGCAGCTTAGGGGAGTGGGCAGACGAAGCTTTCTTT.

The chain links TRBV16 to TRBJ1-1, with D possibly matching TRBD1 (5 bases). Germline lookup yields CDR1 KGHSY and CDR2 FQNENV. CDR3 length: 14 residues. Trimming pared 3 bases from V and 1 base from J, leaving 9 bases between. The DNA for the CDR3 is TGTGCCAGCAGCCAGGTTCAGGGGAACACTGAAGCTTTCTTT. Its translation: CASSQVQGNTEAFF. Full variable domain (missing parts from reference TRBV16 and TRBJ1-1): GEEVAQTPKHLVRGEGQKAKLYCAPIKGHSYVFWYQQVLKNEFKFLISFQNENVFDETGMPKERFSAKCLPNSPCSLEIQATKLEDSAVYFCASSQVQGNTEAFFGQGTRLTVV.

V and J are TRBV6-1 and TRBJ1-6; 8 bases align to TRBD1. The V segment lost 7 bases and the J segment 7 bases; nucleotides outside the gene matches: 6. CDR1 is MNHNS, CDR2 SASEGT, per germline. The CDR3 is made up of 14 amino acids. The CDR3 loop reads CASTRDRTNSPLHF. The CDR3 nucleotides read TGTGCCAGCACCAGGGACAGGACAAATTCACCCCTCCACTTT.

A few counts support this clone. This sequence joins TRBV6-1 and TRBJ1-3; TRBD1 matches at 8 bases. With 4 bases clipped from V and 2 bases from J, the junction kept 7 bases outside the gene matches. Germline V gene sequence: CDR1 MNHNS, CDR2 SASEGT. This CDR3 is built from 16 residues. The CDR3 DNA reads TGTGCCAGCAGTGGACAACAGGGGGTGGCTGGAAACACCATATATTTT. This codes for CASSGQQGVAGNTIYF.

V gene TRBV6-5 combines with J gene TRBJ1-1, with a weak D call TRBD1 (6 bases). Trimming cost V 4 bases and J 7 bases, with 13 bases left between them. Germline V CDR1 and CDR2: MNHEY, SVGAGI. This CDR3 comprises 13 residues. The CDR3 nucleotides are TGTGCCAGCAGTTTAAGGGGGGAGGGTGAAGCTTTCTTT. Translation gives CASSLRGEGEAFF.

With regard to this clone: An end of the junction differs from the germline gene, which may be a read error. The J gene is TRBJ2-1, the V gene TRBV7-9; 7 positions match TRBD2. The CDR3 is 15 amino acids. Germline V gene sequence: CDR1 SEHNR, CDR2 FQNEAQ (reference sequence). Here the CDR3 reads CASSLVLAVYNAQFF. In DNA, the CDR3 is TGTGCCAGCAGCTTGGTCCTAGCGGTCTACAATGCGCAGTTCTTC.

CDR3 amino acids: CARSLLGHPNQPQHF. Here the CDR3 DNA reads TGTGCCAGAAGCTTGTTAGGACATCCGAATCAGCCCCAGCATTTT. The rearrangement links TRBV5-3 to TRBJ1-5; D is perhaps TRBD1 (5 bases). TRBV5-3 is identified as an open reading frame with a role that is uncertain. V lost 1 base and J 4 bases, leaving 12 bases between the germline ends. This CDR3 contains 15 residues.

Note on this clone: A read error may produce the germline difference seen at one junction end. This chain joins TRBV30 and TRBJ2-5; 8 bases line up with TRBD2. The CDR3 runs 13 residues. CDR1 is GTSNPN, CDR2 SVGIG, per germline (reference sequence). Here the CDR3 reads CVGAGDGQETQYF. CDR3 nucleotide sequence: TGCGTAGGAGCGGGAGACGGCCAAGAGACCCAGTACTTC.

This chain links TRBV9 with TRBJ2-7; weak D call: TRBD1 (5 bases). V was pared by 4 bases and J by 4 bases, with 15 bases between. This CDR3 comprises 14 residues. Germline V CDR1 and CDR2: SGDLS, YYNGEE. The CDR3 sequence is CASSPRDREYEQYF. The CDR3, as DNA: TGTGCCAGCAGCCCCCGTGACAGAGAATACGAGCAGTACTTC.